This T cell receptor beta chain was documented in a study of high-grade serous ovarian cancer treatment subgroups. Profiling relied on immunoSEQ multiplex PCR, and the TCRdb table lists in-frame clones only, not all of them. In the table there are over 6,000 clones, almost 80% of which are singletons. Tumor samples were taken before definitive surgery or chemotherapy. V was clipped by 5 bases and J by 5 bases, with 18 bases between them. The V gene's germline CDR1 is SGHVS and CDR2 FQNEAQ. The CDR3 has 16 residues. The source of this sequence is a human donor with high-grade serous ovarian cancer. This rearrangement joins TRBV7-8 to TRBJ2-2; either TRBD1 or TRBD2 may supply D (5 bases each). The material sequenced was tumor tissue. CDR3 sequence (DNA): TGTGCCAGCAGCACACAACCGGGACCTAGGACCGGGGAGCTGTTTTTT. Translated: CASSTQPGPRTGELFF. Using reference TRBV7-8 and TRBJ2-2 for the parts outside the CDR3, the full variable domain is GAGVSQSPRYKVAKRGQDVALRCDPISGHVSLFWYQQALGQGPEFLTYFQNEAQLDKSGLPSDRFFAERPEGSVSTLKIQRTQQEDSAVYLCASSTQPGPRTGELFFGEGSRLTVL.